The 30 T cell receptor beta chains in this list originate from one sample, sequenced in a study of blood T cell repertoires in COVID-19. Here immunoSEQ multiplex PCR was the method, and the copy in TCRdb shows in-frame clones only, minus some. The data show around 130,000 clones, with 80% to 90% seen just once and 13% held by the top ten. Source material: peripheral blood. All receptors come from a human donor in a cohort sampled during active COVID-19.

J is TRBJ1-1 and V is TRBV25-1, with 9 bases lining up with TRBD1. Germline CDR1 is MGHDK and CDR2 is SYGVNS. This CDR3 spans 13 amino acids. V was clipped by 5 bases and J by 8 bases; unmatched bases: 6. CDR3 sequence reads: CASSLQGALEAFF. DNA for the CDR3: TGTGCCAGCAGTTTACAGGGGGCGTTGGAAGCTTTCTTT.

Turning to this clone: Compared with germline, one end of the junction differs, possibly owing to a read error. The chain recombines TRBV6-1 with TRBJ1-1; 7 nucleotides line up with TRBD1. Germline lookup yields CDR1 MNHNS and CDR2 SASEGT. The CDR3 has 14 residues. CDR3 sequence: CAGSESWTGSGAFF. CDR3 coding DNA: TGTGCCGGCAGTGAAAGTTGGACAGGAAGTGGAGCTTTCTTT.

This chain connects TRBV5-6 to TRBJ2-1, with 9 bases identical to TRBD1. V lost 4 bases to trimming and J lost 2 bases; unmatched junction nucleotides: 10. Germline V CDR1 and CDR2: SGHDT, YYEEEE. This CDR3 region has 17 residues. CDR3 nucleotides: TGTGCCAGCAGCAAAGAGACAGGGGGTAGACCCTACAATGAGCAGTTCTTC. Translated, it gives CASSKETGGRPYNEQFF.

The chain couples TRBV3-1 (or the pseudogene TRBV3-2) to TRBJ1-2; TRBD1 aligns across 10 bases. Losses at the gene ends were 4 bases for V and 7 bases for J; bases not matched to a gene: 3. Germline V gene data show CDR1 as LGHDT and CDR2 as YNNKEL (reference sequence). The CDR3 has 13 amino acids. This chain's CDR3 is CASSPRQGAGYTF. CDR3 sequence (DNA): TGTGCCAGCAGCCCCCGACAGGGGGCTGGCTACACCTTC.

The J gene is TRBJ1-4, the V gene TRBV5-4, with D unresolved. Germline V lookup: CDR1 SGHNT, CDR2 YYREEE (reference sequence). The CDR3 loop spans 14 amino acids. The V gene lost 0 bases and the J gene lost 8 bases, with 11 bases spanning the gap. The CDR3 region has the DNA TGTGCCAGCAGCTTGGGACCCGACTCAGAAAAACTGTTTTTT. It specifies CASSLGPDSEKLFF.

V usage is TRBV5-1 and J usage is TRBJ2-1; the match to TRBD2 covers 10 bases. Germline V gives CDR1 SGHRS, CDR2 YFSETQ. The V gene end was trimmed by 4 bases and the J gene end by 3 bases; junction bases not matched to a gene: 7. CDR3 length: 16 residues. The chain's CDR3 is CASSLNSGGRYNEQFF. DNA for the CDR3: TGCGCCAGCAGCCTGAATAGCGGGGGGCGCTACAATGAGCAGTTCTTC.

The rearrangement links TRBV4-1 to TRBJ1-4, with a possible D match to TRBD1 (6 bases). The CDR3 is 16 amino acids. V dropped 1 base and J dropped 6 bases, with 15 bases sitting between them. CDR1 MGHRA and CDR2 YSYEKL come from the germline V gene. The CDR3 is CASSQVGGGADEKLFF. CDR3 sequence (DNA): TGCGCCAGCAGCCAAGTGGGCGGGGGGGCGGATGAAAAACTGTTTTTT.

CDR3 sequence reads: CASSPSSIGGGEKLFF. The CDR3 nucleotides are TGCGCCAGCTCCCCGAGTAGTATAGGCGGCGGGGAAAAACTGTTTTTT. This rearrangement joins TRBV10-2 to TRBJ1-4, with D hard to call. The CDR3 consists of 16 residues. Germline V CDR1 and CDR2: WSHSY, SAAADI. V lost 8 bases and J lost 8, with 24 bases in between.

This clone appeared a single time. This sequence joins TRBV2 and TRBJ2-3, with 11 nucleotides matching TRBD2. J gave up 2 bases and V 6 bases, and 7 bases lay outside the gene matches. CDR1 and CDR2 from the germline V gene are SNHLY and FYNNEI. This CDR3 has 16 amino acids. As DNA, the CDR3 is TGTGCCAGCAGGGAACTAGCGGGGGAACCCACAGATACGCAGTATTTT. It codes for CASRELAGEPTDTQYF.

This chain uses TRBV5-1 with TRBJ2-3; 7 positions agree with TRBD1. Germline CDR1 and CDR2: SGHRS and YFSETQ. J lost 2 bases, V lost 0 bases, and 6 bases had no gene match. There are 16 residues in the CDR3. The chain's CDR3 is CASSLAGTATTDTQYF. CDR3 in DNA: TGCGCCAGCAGCTTGGCCGGGACAGCTACCACAGATACGCAGTATTTT.

The chain recombines TRBV5-1 with TRBJ2-2; the D gene is possibly TRBD2 (7 bases). Per the germline V gene, CDR1 is SGHRS and CDR2 is YFSETQ. Trimming took 3 bases from V and 6 from J, leaving 15 bases between them. This CDR3 comprises 15 residues. The CDR3 protein is CASSSGLEGAGELFF. In nucleotides, the CDR3 is TGCGCCAGCAGCTCCGGACTAGAGGGGGCCGGGGAGCTGTTTTTT.

The V and J genes are TRBV30 and TRBJ1-5; TRBD1 aligns across 7 bases. V lost 0 bases, J lost 5 bases, and 7 bases stayed unmatched. Germline V lookup: CDR1 GTSNPN, CDR2 SVGIG (reference sequence). The CDR3 is made up of 15 amino acids. The CDR3 loop reads CAWSVLTGVHQPQHF. CDR3 coding DNA: TGTGCCTGGAGTGTCCTTACAGGGGTCCATCAGCCCCAGCATTTT.

The rearrangement uses TRBV11-2 and TRBJ2-7, with TRBD1 matching over 8 bases. Per germline, CDR1 SGHAT and CDR2 FQNNGV. This CDR3 spans 15 amino acids. V lost 1 base, J lost 2 bases, and 4 bases stayed unmatched. The CDR3 DNA reads TGTGCCAGCAGCTTAGCCGGGACAGGCCCCTACGAGCAGTACTTC. Amino acid sequence: CASSLAGTGPYEQYF. Full variable domain (remainder filled in from reference TRBV11-2 and TRBJ2-7): EAGVAQSPRYKIIEKRQSVAFWCNPISGHATLYWYQQILGQGPKLLIQFQNNGVVDDSQLPKDRFSAERLKGVDSTLKIQPAKLEDSAVYLCASSLAGTGPYEQYFGPGTRLTVT.

This chain links TRBV10-3 with TRBJ2-1; a possible D gene is TRBD2 (5 bases). Between the trimmed V and J ends, which lost 3 bases and 0 bases, there was a span of 9 bases. There are 15 residues in the CDR3. Looked up from germline, CDR1 is ENHRY and CDR2 is SYGVKD. Here the CDR3 reads CAISDRGSSYNEQFF. In DNA, the CDR3 is TGTGCCATCAGTGATAGAGGGAGCTCCTACAATGAGCAGTTCTTC.

The chain is built from TRBV6-6 and TRBJ2-7; TRBD1 matches 9 bases. The germline CDR1 and CDR2 sequences are MNHNY and SVGAGI (reference sequence). The ends lost 5 bases at V and 3 bases at J; junction bases unmatched: 8. This CDR3 has 15 amino acids. CDR3 DNA: TGTGCCAGCAGTAAACTGGGACAGGGTGGCTACGAGCAGTACTTC. Translated, it gives CASSKLGQGGYEQYF.

This clone was seen a single time. The rearrangement uses TRBV29-1 and TRBJ1-2; possibly TRBD1 for D (6 bases). The CDR3 has 13 amino acids. Between the trimmed V and J ends, which lost 1 base and 5 bases, there was a span of 11 bases. Germline CDR1 reads SQVTM; CDR2 reads ANQGSEA. CDR3 amino acids: CSVEARRGYGYTF. DNA for the CDR3: TGCAGCGTTGAAGCGAGAAGGGGGTATGGCTACACCTTC. Full variable domain (rest looked up from reference TRBV29-1 and TRBJ1-2): SAVISQKPSRDICQRGTSLTIQCQVDSQVTMMFWYRQQPGQSLTLIATANQGSEATYESGFVIDKFPISRPNLTFSTLTVSNMSPEDSSIYLCSVEARRGYGYTFGSGTRLTVV.

The rearrangement links TRBV7-9 to TRBJ2-7, with D perhaps TRBD1 (5 bases). The CDR3 contains 16 residues. V was trimmed by 3 bases and J by 2 bases, leaving 17 bases between them. Germline V gene data show CDR1 as SEHNR and CDR2 as FQNEAQ (reference sequence). The CDR3 DNA reads TGTGCCAGCAGCTTCGCCAGTGGACACGCGACCTACGAGCAGTACTTC. Translated: CASSFASGHATYEQYF.

The chain is built from TRBV6-5 and TRBJ2-7; D is possibly TRBD1 (5 bases). Looked up from germline, CDR1 is MNHEY and CDR2 is SVGAGI. V was pared by 4 bases and J by 0 bases, with 7 bases between. This CDR3 has 13 residues. CDR3 coding DNA: TGTGCCAGCAGTTCCGACAGCTCCTACGAGCAGTACTTC. The encoded protein is CASSSDSSYEQYF.

This rearrangement joins TRBV5-1 to TRBJ2-5; D not certain. Germline-derived CDR1 and CDR2 are SGHRS and YFSETQ. The germline V and J ends were trimmed by 1 base and 2 bases, with 9 bases remaining between them. The CDR3 covers 14 residues. CDR3 nucleotide sequence: TGCGCCAGCAGCTTGCGAGGCCAGCAAGAGACCCAGTACTTC. Translating it yields CASSLRGQQETQYF.

The chain uses TRBV19 and TRBJ1-5; D remains unclear. Deletions cut 3 bases from V and 0 bases from J, with 9 bases between. CDR1 is LNHDA and CDR2 is SQIVND in the germline V gene (reference sequence). The CDR3 loop spans 15 amino acids. CDR3 sequence (DNA): TGTGCCAGTAGTATCACCGGGGTTAGCAATCAGCCCCAGCATTTT. This translates into CASSITGVSNQPQHF.

The rearrangement uses TRBV5-6 and TRBJ1-6, with a weak D call TRBD1 (5 bases). V lost 9 bases, J lost 0 bases, and 13 bases lay in between. Looked up from germline, CDR1 is SGHDT and CDR2 is YYEEEE. The CDR3 covers 15 residues. The CDR3 bases are TGTGCCACCACCTCAAGGGGCTCCTATAATTCACCCCTCCACTTT. This translates into CATTSRGSYNSPLHF.

The chain employs TRBV9 and TRBJ2-1; perhaps TRBD1 as D (5 bases). This CDR3 comprises 14 residues. The germline V gene encodes CDR1 SGDLS and CDR2 YYNGEE. V lost 0 bases and J lost 5, with 9 bases in between. The CDR3 is CASSVVAGNNEQFF. The CDR3 DNA reads as TGTGCCAGCAGCGTAGTCGCAGGGAACAATGAGCAGTTCTTC.

The chain couples TRBV5-1 to TRBJ1-4; the match to TRBD1 covers 11 bases. The germline gives CDR1 SGHRS, CDR2 YFSETQ. CDR3 size: 14 residues. Germline trimming cut 4 bases from V and 7 bases from J; bases unmatched to any gene: 3. The CDR3 coding sequence is TGCGCCAGCAGCGTGGGACAGGGGGGTGAAAAACTGTTTTTT. The encoded protein is CASSVGQGGEKLFF.

This chain joins TRBV15 and TRBJ1-6; 9 bases align to TRBD1. Germline V gives CDR1 LNHNV, CDR2 YYDKDF (reference sequence). J lost 2 bases, V lost 3 bases, and 2 bases had no gene match. This CDR3 region has 16 residues. CDR3 in DNA: TGTGCCACCAGCAGGGGACAGGGTACCTATAATTCACCCCTCCACTTT. It is translated as CATSRGQGTYNSPLHF.

V and J are TRBV7-2 and TRBJ2-4, with D possibly matching TRBD1 (5 bases). The CDR3 extends over 13 amino acids. Per germline, CDR1 SGHTA and CDR2 FQGNSA. Trimming left V 5 bases short and J 8 bases short, with 13 bases between. Here the CDR3 reads CASSLGLGDIQYF. CDR3 sequence (DNA): TGTGCCAGCAGCCTGGGATTAGGGGACATTCAGTACTTC.

The chain is built from TRBV5-4 and TRBJ2-1; 7 positions match TRBD2. The J segment lost 2 bases and the V segment lost 4 bases, leaving 9 bases of the junction unmatched. Germline lookup yields CDR1 SGHNT and CDR2 YYREEE (reference sequence). There are 16 residues in the CDR3. Here the CDR3 reads CASSVPGGGAYNEQFF. DNA for the CDR3: TGTGCCAGCAGCGTACCTGGCGGGGGTGCCTACAATGAGCAGTTCTTC.

The CDR3 coding sequence is TGTGCCACCCGGGACAGAGTGGTTGGGGAGCTGTTTTTT. Its protein is CATRDRVVGELFF. This chain uses TRBV6-5 with TRBJ2-2, with 7 positions matching TRBD1. Losses at the gene ends were 10 bases for V and 8 bases for J; bases not matched to a gene: 10. The CDR3 runs 13 residues. The germline gives CDR1 MNHEY, CDR2 SVGAGI.

The rearrangement uses TRBV7-9 and TRBJ2-7; D is undetermined. V was trimmed by 5 bases and J by 0 bases, leaving 5 bases between them. The CDR3 has 12 residues. Germline values: CDR1 SEHNR, CDR2 FQNEAQ (reference sequence). CDR3 coding DNA: TGTGCCAGCAGCCCAATCTCCTACGAGCAGTACTTC. The encoded protein is CASSPISYEQYF.

The sample holds one count of this clone. The chain has TRBV19 and TRBJ1-6; unclear D gene. Germline V gives CDR1 LNHDA, CDR2 SQIVND (reference sequence). V lost 3 bases and J 0 bases, leaving 6 bases between the germline ends. The CDR3 is 15 residues long. CDR3 bases: TGTGCCAGTAGTATGGGGAGCTCCTATAATTCACCCCTCCACTTT. The encoded protein is CASSMGSSYNSPLHF.

This clone was detected a few times. The rearrangement links TRBV2 to TRBJ2-7; D is possibly TRBD1 (6 bases). V lost 3 bases and J lost 0, with 12 bases in between. Germline V gene data show CDR1 as SNHLY and CDR2 as FYNNEI. The CDR3 loop spans 15 amino acids. CDR3 amino acids: CASSDVRDNSYEQYF. CDR3 bases: TGTGCCAGCAGTGACGTCCGGGACAACTCCTACGAGCAGTACTTC.